Below are 18 T cell receptor beta chains sequenced from a single sample in a study of cytomegalovirus exposure and HLA in healthy donors. Primers included in the PCR were 60 Vbeta and 13 Jbeta primers. Repertoires were generated with immunoSEQ multiplex PCR, while TCRdb's copy carries only in-frame clones and drops some. The sample consists of about 130,000 clones, around 80% of them appearing once. Sample: PBMCs. These receptors came from a young man in good health.

The chain employs TRBV7-2 and TRBJ2-1; the match to TRBD2 covers 13 bases. The CDR3 extends over 16 amino acids. After removal of 5 bases from V and 8 bases from J, the junction contained 9 bases not matched to a gene. Germline assignment: CDR1 SGHTA and CDR2 FQGNSA. The CDR3 DNA reads TGTGCCAGCAGCATAGGACTAGCGGGAGTTAGGTATGAGCAGTTCTTC. This sequence encodes CASSIGLAGVRYEQFF.

This chain connects TRBV4-1 to TRBJ1-2; a possible D gene is TRBD1 (6 bases). The CDR3 length is 17 residues. Between the trimmed V and J ends, which lost 3 bases and 0 bases, there was a span of 17 bases. Germline CDR1 MGHRA, CDR2 YSYEKL. The CDR3: CASSHHLPGQANYGYTF. The DNA of the CDR3 is TGCGCCAGCAGCCACCATCTCCCGGGACAAGCTAACTATGGCTACACCTTC.

The gene calls are TRBV9 and TRBJ2-2; the match to TRBD2 covers 7 bases. The length of the CDR3 is 16 residues. J lost 5 bases, V lost 4 bases, and 11 bases had no gene match. CDR1 is SGDLS, CDR2 YYNGEE, per germline. CDR3 sequence reads: CASSPEKGSGTGELFF. The CDR3 bases are TGTGCCAGCAGCCCCGAGAAGGGTAGCGGGACCGGGGAGCTGTTTTTT.

The chain links TRBV27 to TRBJ2-1; D is unclear. Trimming took 4 bases from V and 9 from J, leaving 13 bases between them. Germline-derived CDR1 and CDR2 are MNHEY and SMNVEV (reference sequence). The CDR3 covers 13 residues. CDR3 loop: CASSSRAEAEQFF. The CDR3 coding sequence is TGTGCCAGCAGTTCGAGAGCTGAGGCTGAGCAGTTCTTC.

This chain uses TRBV6-5 with TRBJ2-4; D not certain. Per germline, CDR1 MNHEY and CDR2 SVGAGI. The V end was cut by 6 bases, the J end by 0 bases, with 12 bases between. The CDR3 is 15 amino acids. CDR3 DNA: TGTGCCAGCAGGGCCCAATCCCTAGCCAAAAACATTCAGTACTTC. Protein: CASRAQSLAKNIQYF.

This clone was recorded a few times. This chain joins TRBV9 and TRBJ2-7; the match to TRBD2 covers 12 bases. This CDR3 has 15 residues. V was clipped by 4 bases and J by 1 base; unmatched bases: 3. Germline V gives CDR1 SGDLS, CDR2 YYNGEE. The chain's CDR3 is CASSPGLAGSYEQYF. CDR3 DNA: TGTGCCAGCAGCCCGGGACTAGCGGGTTCCTACGAGCAGTACTTC.

The J gene is TRBJ1-4, the V gene TRBV11-3, with unresolved D. Germline V gives CDR1 SGHNT, CDR2 YENEEA. Trimming removed 1 base at V and 8 bases at J, with 11 bases between. The CDR3 has 14 amino acids. The CDR3 loop is CASSLGGRREKLFF. Here the CDR3 DNA reads TGTGCCAGCAGCTTAGGAGGCAGAAGAGAAAAACTGTTTTTT.

This clone appeared a single time. The chain joins TRBV11-2 to TRBJ2-1; 9 positions agree with TRBD2. The V gene's germline CDR1 is SGHAT and CDR2 FQNNGV. The V gene end was trimmed by 7 bases and the J gene end by 6 bases; junction bases not matched to a gene: 10. CDR3 length: 15 amino acids. The chain's CDR3 is CASTRLAGSLNEQFF. The CDR3 DNA reads TGTGCCAGCACCCGTCTAGCGGGGTCTCTCAATGAGCAGTTCTTC.

This clone has just a few counts. The genes are TRBV6-6 and TRBJ2-7, with 7 bases aligning to TRBD1. This CDR3 has 12 residues. Germline V CDR1 and CDR2: MNHNY, SVGAGI (reference sequence). Trimming removed 6 bases from V and 5 bases from J; junction bases left unmatched: 4. The CDR3 spells CASREQGHEQYF. The CDR3 bases are TGTGCCAGCAGAGAACAGGGGCACGAGCAGTACTTC.

This chain joins TRBV9 and TRBJ1-3; TRBD1 agrees at 9 bases. Unmatched junction bases numbered 6, after V lost 3 bases and J lost 2 bases. The CDR3 is made up of 16 amino acids. Germline CDR1 is SGDLS and CDR2 is YYNGEE. This chain's CDR3 is CASSAETGGTGNTIYF. The DNA of the CDR3 is TGTGCCAGCAGCGCTGAAACAGGGGGCACTGGAAACACCATATATTTT.

This rearrangement joins TRBV11-3 to TRBJ2-6; weak D call: TRBD2 (5 bases). The CDR3 contains 17 residues. Germline V lookup: CDR1 SGHNT, CDR2 YENEEA. V lost 5 bases to trimming and J lost 0 bases, with 14 bases between them. The CDR3 bases are TGTGCCAGCAGCCCTGGGCCGGGGTTCTCTGGGGCCAACGTCCTGACTTTC. As protein: CASSPGPGFSGANVLTF.

In its sample, this clone was seen once. V gene TRBV9 combines with J gene TRBJ1-2; 9 nucleotides agree with TRBD1. The CDR3 has 18 residues. Germline CDR1 SGDLS, CDR2 YYNGEE. The V and J ends lost 4 bases and 3 bases, in that order; junction bases with no gene match: 16. The CDR3 here is CASSPRGLTGGFDYGYTF. The CDR3 coding sequence is TGTGCCAGCAGCCCCCGGGGACTGACAGGGGGGTTCGACTATGGCTACACCTTC.

Only a few counts were recorded for this clone. This chain joins TRBV5-1 and TRBJ1-2, with D perhaps TRBD1 (5 bases). This CDR3 has 14 residues. Trimming pared 0 bases from V and 3 bases from J, leaving 9 bases between. The germline V gene has CDR1 SGHRS and CDR2 YFSETQ. For the CDR3, the DNA is TGCGCCAGCAGCTTGGCCGGGGGAGACTATGGCTACACCTTC. Protein sequence: CASSLAGGDYGYTF.

The chain joins TRBV6-1 to TRBJ1-1; D is unresolved. The CDR3 is 12 residues long. Germline V gene data show CDR1 as MNHNS and CDR2 as SASEGT. Trimming stripped 7 bases from V and 1 base from J, with 7 bases between. The CDR3 nucleotides read TGTGCCAGCACGGCGGAGAACACTGAAGCTTTCTTT. Translation gives CASTAENTEAFF.

V gene TRBV11-2 combines with J gene TRBJ2-5; TRBD2 matches 9 bases. Trimming at V came to 5 bases and at J to 5 bases, leaving 15 bases not matched to a gene. CDR1 and CDR2 from the germline V gene are SGHAT and FQNNGV. This CDR3 spans 17 amino acids. CDR3: CASSLTHLAGFGETQYF. Here the CDR3 DNA reads TGTGCCAGCAGCCTCACACACCTAGCGGGATTCGGGGAGACCCAGTACTTC.

The genes are TRBV7-9 and TRBJ1-1; D perhaps matches TRBD1 (5 bases). Between the trimmed V and J ends, which lost 4 bases and 1 base, there was a span of 10 bases. The CDR3 is 14 amino acids. Germline CDR1 and CDR2: SEHNR and FQNEAQ (reference sequence). The CDR3 loop reads CASSSARGNTEAFF. The CDR3 DNA follows: TGTGCCAGCAGCTCCGCTAGGGGGAACACTGAAGCTTTCTTT.

The chain carries TRBV6-1 and TRBJ1-1, with 11 bases identical to TRBD1. This CDR3 is 16 amino acids long. Trimming removed 4 bases from V and 2 bases from J; junction bases left unmatched: 6. Germline lookup yields CDR1 MNHNS and CDR2 SASEGT. The CDR3 nucleotides are TGTGCCAGCAGTGGCTGGGACAGGGGGGGAAACACTGAAGCTTTCTTT. This sequence encodes CASSGWDRGGNTEAFF.

The V call is TRBV27, the J call TRBJ1-1; the D is unclear. CDR1 MNHEY and CDR2 SMNVEV come from the germline V gene (reference sequence). This CDR3 region has 17 residues. V was pared by 6 bases and J by 0 bases, with 20 bases between. The CDR3 nucleotides are TGTGCCAGCAGAGGAGAAGTTCGGGAACTCATGAACACTGAAGCTTTCTTT. Translation gives CASRGEVRELMNTEAFF.